This entry lists 11 T cell receptor beta chains sequenced from one sample in a study of regulatory T cells in long-lasting Graves disease. Arm-PCR of CDR3 regions and iRepertoire HTBI primers were used to build TCR beta libraries. TCRdb re-analysed the multiplex PCR reads in MiXCR, keeping a single row per CDR3 protein. The sample lists roughly 500,000 distinct CDR3 sequences, approximately 12% occurring once. Time point indicated: newly diagnosed GD, antithyroid drugs for less than 3 months. Researchers made the TCR library from RNA that was extracted from PBMCs. The sample was also linked to a second study, of T cells in Graves' hyperthyroidism and ophthalmopathy.

The sequenced sample was peripheral blood mononuclear cells (PBMCs), obtained at new diagnosis, from a patient treated with antithyroid drugs. These receptor sequences come from a man aged 25-45 years with Graves disease.

This clonotype was recorded once. The genes are TRBV4-2 and TRBJ1-2; D not resolved. V was shortened by 6 bases and J by 1 base, with 12 bases between the two germline ends. The CDR3 totals 14 residues. The germline V gene has CDR1 LGHNA and CDR2 YNFKEQ. CDR3 sequence (DNA): TGTGCCAGCAGAGACCGTCGGGGTAACTATGGCTACACCTTC. Protein: CASRDRRGNYGYTF.

This clonotype has a single count. This clone may be a read error of a much larger clone one base away. V usage is TRBV27 and J usage is TRBJ1-2, with D unresolved. V gave up 7 bases and J gave up 7 bases, with 16 bases separating them. The CDR3 sequence is 13 residues long. Germline V CDR1 and CDR2: MNHEY, SMNVEV (reference sequence). The CDR3 DNA reads TGTGCCAGCACCAAAAACCCGGGAGGTGGCTACACCTTC. Translated, it gives CASTKNPGGGYTF.

In its sample, this clonotype was seen many times. The chain uses TRBV5-4 and TRBJ1-2, with D uncertain. The CDR3 spans 14 residues. V lost 4 bases and J lost 4, with 14 bases in between. Germline CDR1 reads SGHNT; CDR2 reads YYREEE (reference sequence). The CDR3 nucleotides are TGTGCCAGCAGCCCAAACACACAGACCTATGGCTACACCTTC. Translation gives CASSPNTQTYGYTF. Variable domain in full (rest from reference TRBV5-4 and TRBJ1-2): ETGVTQSPTHLIKTRGQQVTLRCSSQSGHNTVSWYQQALGQGPQFIFQYYREEENGRGNFPPRFSGLQFPNYSSELNVNALELDDSALYLCASSPNTQTYGYTFGSGTRLTVV.

This clonotype came up many times. The rearrangement joins TRBV27 to TRBJ1-1, with D perhaps matching TRBD1 (5 bases). Germline CDR1 and CDR2: MNHEY and SMNVEV (reference sequence). The CDR3 length is 14 residues. V was clipped by 7 bases and J by 6 bases, with 18 bases between them. Here the CDR3 reads CASKKTGRVPEAFF. The CDR3 region has the DNA TGTGCCAGCAAAAAGACTGGCAGGGTCCCTGAAGCTTTCTTT.

In its sample, this clonotype was seen many times. This chain connects TRBV11-3 to TRBJ1-6; no firm D call. This CDR3 comprises 18 residues. V shed 5 bases and J shed 2 bases, with 19 bases lying between them. Germline V lookup: CDR1 SGHNT, CDR2 YENEEA. The CDR3 sequence is CASSRPECLATYNSPLHF. The CDR3 region has the DNA TGTGCCAGCAGCAGACCAGAGTGTTTGGCCACCTATAATTCACCCCTCCACTTT.

This clonotype was seen repeatedly, ten times or more. The V gene is TRBV27, the J gene TRBJ2-5, with 9 bases identical to TRBD1. V trimming: 9 bases; J trimming: 5 bases; junction bases outside the gene matches: 13. The CDR3 runs 15 residues. CDR1 is MNHEY, CDR2 SMNVEV, per germline (reference sequence). CDR3 nucleotides: TGTGCCAGTAATTCCGGGACAGGGCTCGGGGAGACCCAGTACTTC. Protein: CASNSGTGLGETQYF.

The chain joins TRBV20-1 to TRBJ2-5; no firm D call. The V gene's germline CDR1 is DFQATT and CDR2 SNEGSKA (reference sequence). The CDR3 extends over 14 amino acids. V gave up 6 bases and J gave up 1 base, with 15 bases separating them. The CDR3 sequence is CSAAPIWGQETQYF. CDR3 nucleotide sequence: TGCAGTGCCGCCCCTATCTGGGGCCAAGAGACCCAGTACTTC.

This clonotype was counted ten times or more. A much more abundant neighbour one base away suggests this may be a read error. This rearrangement joins TRBV11-3 to TRBJ2-1; 10 nucleotides agree with TRBD2. The length of the CDR3 is 13 residues. Per the germline V gene, CDR1 is SGHNT and CDR2 is YENEEA. Germline trimming cut 5 bases from V and 8 bases from J; bases unmatched to any gene: 3. CDR3 region: CASSPGTSDEQFF. CDR3 bases: TGTGCCAGCAGCCCCGGGACTAGCGATGAGCAGTTCTTC.

The rearrangement uses TRBV6-5 and TRBJ1-5, with D perhaps matching TRBD1 (5 bases). Looked up from germline, CDR1 is MNHEY and CDR2 is SVGAGI. This CDR3 has 17 amino acids. V lost 2 bases and J 1 base, leaving 15 bases between the germline ends. The CDR3 coding sequence is TGTGCCAGCAGTTACACCTCCGACAGTGGAAGCAATCAGCCCCAGCATTTT. Translation: CASSYTSDSGSNQPQHF.

This clonotype was seen repeatedly, ten times or more. The J gene is TRBJ2-1, the V gene TRBV12-5; 9 bases agree with TRBD2. Trimming at V came to 10 bases and at J to 5 bases, leaving 18 bases not matched to a gene. This CDR3 is built from 17 residues. Germline V lookup: CDR1 LGHNT, CDR2 FRNRAP. CDR3 sequence: CATGVSGRSGVNNEQFF. The CDR3 bases are TGTGCTACCGGGGTCAGCGGGAGGTCGGGGGTAAACAATGAGCAGTTCTTC. Filled out from reference TRBV12-5 and TRBJ2-1, the complete variable domain reads DARVTQTPRHKVTEMGQEVTMRCQPILGHNTVFWYRQTMMQGLELLAYFRNRAPLDDSGMPKDRFSAEMPDATLATLKIQPSEPRDSAVYFCATGVSGRSGVNNEQFFGPGTRLTVL.

This clonotype has just a few counts. At one boundary the junction diverges from the germline segment, which might be a read error. The rearrangement joins TRBV11-3 to TRBJ2-5, with D unclear. CDR3 length equals 15 residues. Looked up from germline, CDR1 is SGHNT and CDR2 is YENEEA. CDR3 region: CASSRPRPYQEAQYF. CDR3 coding DNA: TGTGCCAGCAGTCGCCCAAGACCGTACCAAGAGGCCCAGTACTTC.